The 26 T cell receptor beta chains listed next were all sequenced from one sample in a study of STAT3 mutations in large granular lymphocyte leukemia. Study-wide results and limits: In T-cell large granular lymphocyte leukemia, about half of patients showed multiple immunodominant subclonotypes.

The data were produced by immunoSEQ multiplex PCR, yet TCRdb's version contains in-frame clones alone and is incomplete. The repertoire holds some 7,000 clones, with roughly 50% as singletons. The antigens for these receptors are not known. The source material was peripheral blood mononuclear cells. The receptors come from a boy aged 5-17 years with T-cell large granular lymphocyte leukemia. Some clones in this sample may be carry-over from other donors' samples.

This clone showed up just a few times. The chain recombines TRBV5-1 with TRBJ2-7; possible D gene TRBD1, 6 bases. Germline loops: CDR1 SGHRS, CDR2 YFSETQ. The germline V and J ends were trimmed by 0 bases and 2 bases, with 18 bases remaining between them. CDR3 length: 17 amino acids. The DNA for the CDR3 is TGCGCCAGCAGCTTGGTGAGAGGGGGAACGGTCGCCTACGAGCAGTACTTC. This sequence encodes CASSLVRGGTVAYEQYF. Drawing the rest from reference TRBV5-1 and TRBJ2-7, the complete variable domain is KAGVTQTPRYLIKTRGQQVTLSCSPISGHRSVSWYQQTPGQGLQFLFEYFSETQRNKGNFPGRFSGRQFSNSRSEMNVSTLELGDSALYLCASSLVRGGTVAYEQYFGPGTRLTVT.

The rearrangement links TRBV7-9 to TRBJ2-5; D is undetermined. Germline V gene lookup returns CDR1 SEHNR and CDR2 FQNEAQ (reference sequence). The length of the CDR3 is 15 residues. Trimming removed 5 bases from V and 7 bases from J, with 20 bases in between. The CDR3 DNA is TGTGCCAGCAGCCCTGACGGAGTCCCTATAACGACCCAGTACTTC. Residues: CASSPDGVPITTQYF.

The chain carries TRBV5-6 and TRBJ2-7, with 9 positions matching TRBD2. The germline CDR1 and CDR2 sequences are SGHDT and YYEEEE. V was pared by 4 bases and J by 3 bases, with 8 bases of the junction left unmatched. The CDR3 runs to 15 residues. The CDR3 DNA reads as TGTGCCAGCAGCGAACCTAGCGGGGCCCTCTACGAGCAGTACTTC. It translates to CASSEPSGALYEQYF.

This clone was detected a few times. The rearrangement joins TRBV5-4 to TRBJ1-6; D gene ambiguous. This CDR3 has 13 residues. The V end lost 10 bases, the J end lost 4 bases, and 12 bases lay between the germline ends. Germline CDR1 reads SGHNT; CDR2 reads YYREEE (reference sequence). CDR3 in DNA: TGTGCCGGCTCTACGGAATATAATTCACCCCTCCACTTT. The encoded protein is CAGSTEYNSPLHF.

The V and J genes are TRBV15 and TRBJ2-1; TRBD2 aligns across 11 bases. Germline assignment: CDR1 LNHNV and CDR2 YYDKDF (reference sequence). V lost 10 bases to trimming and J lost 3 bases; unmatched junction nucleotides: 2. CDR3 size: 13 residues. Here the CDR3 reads CAIGLAGYNEQFF. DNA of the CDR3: TGTGCCATAGGACTAGCGGGCTACAATGAGCAGTTCTTC.

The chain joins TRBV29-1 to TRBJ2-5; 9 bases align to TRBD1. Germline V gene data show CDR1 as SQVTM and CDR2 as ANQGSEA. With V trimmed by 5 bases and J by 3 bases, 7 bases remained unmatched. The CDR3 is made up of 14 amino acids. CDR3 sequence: CSVSLTGGEETQYF. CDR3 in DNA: TGCAGCGTTTCTCTAACAGGGGGCGAAGAGACCCAGTACTTC.

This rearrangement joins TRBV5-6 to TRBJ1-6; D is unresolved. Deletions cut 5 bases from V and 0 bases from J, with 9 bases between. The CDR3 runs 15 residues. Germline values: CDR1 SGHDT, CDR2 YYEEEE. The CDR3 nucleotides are TGTGCCAGCAGAGGCCGGAGCTCCTATAATTCACCCCTCCACTTT. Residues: CASRGRSSYNSPLHF.

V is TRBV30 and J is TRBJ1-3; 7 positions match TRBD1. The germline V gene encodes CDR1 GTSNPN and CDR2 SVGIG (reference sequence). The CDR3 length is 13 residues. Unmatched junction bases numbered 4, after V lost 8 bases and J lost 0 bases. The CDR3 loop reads CAQGQVSGNTIYF. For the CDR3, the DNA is TGTGCCCAAGGACAGGTCTCTGGAAACACCATATATTTT.

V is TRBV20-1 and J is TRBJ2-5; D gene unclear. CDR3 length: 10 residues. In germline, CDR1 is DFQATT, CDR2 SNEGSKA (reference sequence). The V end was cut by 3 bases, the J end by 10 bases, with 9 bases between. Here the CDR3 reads CSASKLLQYF. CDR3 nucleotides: TGCAGTGCTAGTAAATTACTCCAGTACTTC.

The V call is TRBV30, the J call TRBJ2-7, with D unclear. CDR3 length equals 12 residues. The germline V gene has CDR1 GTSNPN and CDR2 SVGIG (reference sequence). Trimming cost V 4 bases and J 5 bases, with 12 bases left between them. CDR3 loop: CAWTQKVNEQYF. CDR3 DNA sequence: TGTGCCTGGACTCAGAAAGTCAACGAGCAGTACTTC.

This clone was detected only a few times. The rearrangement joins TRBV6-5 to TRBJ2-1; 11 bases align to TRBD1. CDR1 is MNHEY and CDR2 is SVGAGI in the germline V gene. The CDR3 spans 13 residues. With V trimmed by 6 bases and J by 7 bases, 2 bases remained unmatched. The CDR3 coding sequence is TGTGCCAGCAGCCGGGACAGGGGGAATGAGCAGTTCTTC. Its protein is CASSRDRGNEQFF.

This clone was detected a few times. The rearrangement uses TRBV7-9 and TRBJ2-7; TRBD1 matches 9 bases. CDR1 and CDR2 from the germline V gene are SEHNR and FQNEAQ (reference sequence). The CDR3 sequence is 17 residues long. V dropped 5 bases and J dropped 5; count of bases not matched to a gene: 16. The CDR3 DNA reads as TGTGCCAGCAGCGCACCCGGAATGGGACAGGGTTCAAACGAGCAGTACTTC. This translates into CASSAPGMGQGSNEQYF.

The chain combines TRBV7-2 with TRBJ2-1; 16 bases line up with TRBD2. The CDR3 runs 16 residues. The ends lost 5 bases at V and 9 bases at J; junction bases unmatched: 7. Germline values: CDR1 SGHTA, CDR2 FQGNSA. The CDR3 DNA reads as TGTGCCAGCAGCCTGGGGACTAGCGGGAGGGCCCGTGAGCAGTTCTTC. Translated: CASSLGTSGRAREQFF.

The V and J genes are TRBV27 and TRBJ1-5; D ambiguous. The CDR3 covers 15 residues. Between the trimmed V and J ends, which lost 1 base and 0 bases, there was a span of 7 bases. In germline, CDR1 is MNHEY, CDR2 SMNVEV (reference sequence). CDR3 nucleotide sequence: TGTGCCAGCAGTTTATGGGCAGATAGCAATCAGCCCCAGCATTTT. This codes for CASSLWADSNQPQHF.

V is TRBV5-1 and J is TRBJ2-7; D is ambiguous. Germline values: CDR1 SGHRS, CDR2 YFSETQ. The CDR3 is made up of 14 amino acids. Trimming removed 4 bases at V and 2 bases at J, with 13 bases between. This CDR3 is CASSVDTNTYEQYF. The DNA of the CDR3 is TGCGCCAGCAGCGTTGACACGAATACCTACGAGCAGTACTTC.

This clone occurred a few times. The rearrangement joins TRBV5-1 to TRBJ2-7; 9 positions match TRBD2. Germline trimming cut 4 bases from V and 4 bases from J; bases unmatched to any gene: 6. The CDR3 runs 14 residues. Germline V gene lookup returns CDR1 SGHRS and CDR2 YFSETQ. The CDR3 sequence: CASSPGLAGYEQYF. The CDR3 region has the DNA TGCGCCAGCAGCCCGGGACTAGCAGGTTACGAGCAGTACTTC.

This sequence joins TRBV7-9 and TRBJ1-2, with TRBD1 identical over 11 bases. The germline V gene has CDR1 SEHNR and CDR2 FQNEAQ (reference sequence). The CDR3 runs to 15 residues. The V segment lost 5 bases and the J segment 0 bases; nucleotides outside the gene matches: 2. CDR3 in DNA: TGTGCCAGCAGCAGGACAGGGGGCACTAACTATGGCTACACCTTC. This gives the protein CASSRTGGTNYGYTF.

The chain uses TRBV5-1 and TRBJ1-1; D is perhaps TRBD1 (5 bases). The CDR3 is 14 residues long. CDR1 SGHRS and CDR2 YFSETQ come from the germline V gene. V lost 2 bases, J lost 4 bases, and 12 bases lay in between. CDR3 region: CASSFSPGGTEAFF. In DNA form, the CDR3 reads TGCGCCAGCAGCTTTTCGCCTGGGGGCACTGAAGCTTTCTTT.

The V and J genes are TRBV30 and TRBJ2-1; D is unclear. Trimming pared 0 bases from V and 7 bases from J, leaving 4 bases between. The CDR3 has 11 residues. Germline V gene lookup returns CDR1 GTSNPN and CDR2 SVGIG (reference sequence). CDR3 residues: CAWSVRNEQFF. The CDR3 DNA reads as TGTGCCTGGAGTGTACGAAATGAGCAGTTCTTC.

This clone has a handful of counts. CDR3 sequence: CASTLGGGTYEQYF. In nucleotides, the CDR3 is TGTGCCAGCACCCTTGGGGGGGGTACCTACGAGCAGTACTTC. The V call is TRBV7-9, the J call TRBJ2-7; 7 bases match TRBD2. The J segment lost 2 bases and the V segment lost 7 bases, leaving 8 bases of the junction unmatched. Germline V lookup: CDR1 SEHNR, CDR2 FQNEAQ (reference sequence). This CDR3 spans 14 amino acids.

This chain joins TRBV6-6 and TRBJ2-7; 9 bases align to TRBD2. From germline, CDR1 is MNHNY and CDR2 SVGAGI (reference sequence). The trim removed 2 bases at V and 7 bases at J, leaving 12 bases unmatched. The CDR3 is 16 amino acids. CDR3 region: CASSYPIAGGPQEQYF. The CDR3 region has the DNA TGTGCCAGCAGTTACCCCATTGCGGGAGGGCCGCAGGAGCAGTACTTC.

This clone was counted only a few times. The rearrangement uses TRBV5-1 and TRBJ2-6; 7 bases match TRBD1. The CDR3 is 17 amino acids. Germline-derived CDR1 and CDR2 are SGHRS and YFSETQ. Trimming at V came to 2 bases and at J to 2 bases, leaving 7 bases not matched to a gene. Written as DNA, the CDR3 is TGCGCCAGCAGCTTCAGACAGGGTGGACCTGGGGCCAACGTCCTGACTTTC. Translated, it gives CASSFRQGGPGANVLTF.

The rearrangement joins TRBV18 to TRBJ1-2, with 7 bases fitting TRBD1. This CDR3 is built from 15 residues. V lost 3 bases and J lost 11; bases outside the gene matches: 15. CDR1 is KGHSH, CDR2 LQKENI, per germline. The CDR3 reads CASSPGQAEYLRYTF. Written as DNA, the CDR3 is TGTGCCAGCTCACCCGGACAGGCGGAATACTTAAGATACACCTTC.

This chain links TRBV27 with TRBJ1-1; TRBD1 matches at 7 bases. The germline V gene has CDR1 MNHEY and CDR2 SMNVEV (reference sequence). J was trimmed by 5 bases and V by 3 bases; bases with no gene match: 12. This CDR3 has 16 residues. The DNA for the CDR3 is TGTGCCAGCAGTTTTTCTCCCACAGGGGTTGGGACTGAAGCTTTCTTT. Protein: CASSFSPTGVGTEAFF.

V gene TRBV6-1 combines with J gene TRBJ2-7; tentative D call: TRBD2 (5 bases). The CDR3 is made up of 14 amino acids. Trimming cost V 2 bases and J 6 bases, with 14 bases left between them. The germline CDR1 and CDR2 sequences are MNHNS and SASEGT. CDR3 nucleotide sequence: TGTGCCAGCAGTGAACTTGTGGACGGAGGCGAGCAGTACTTC. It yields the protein CASSELVDGGEQYF.

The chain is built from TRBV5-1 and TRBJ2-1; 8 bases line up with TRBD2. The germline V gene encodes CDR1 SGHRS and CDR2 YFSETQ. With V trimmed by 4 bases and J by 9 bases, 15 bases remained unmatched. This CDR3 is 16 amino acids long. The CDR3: CASSEGLVVLGGEQFF. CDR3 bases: TGCGCCAGCAGCGAGGGACTAGTAGTCTTGGGCGGTGAGCAGTTCTTC. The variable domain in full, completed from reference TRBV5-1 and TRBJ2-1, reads KAGVTQTPRYLIKTRGQQVTLSCSPISGHRSVSWYQQTPGQGLQFLFEYFSETQRNKGNFPGRFSGRQFSNSRSEMNVSTLELGDSALYLCASSEGLVVLGGEQFFGPGTRLTVL.